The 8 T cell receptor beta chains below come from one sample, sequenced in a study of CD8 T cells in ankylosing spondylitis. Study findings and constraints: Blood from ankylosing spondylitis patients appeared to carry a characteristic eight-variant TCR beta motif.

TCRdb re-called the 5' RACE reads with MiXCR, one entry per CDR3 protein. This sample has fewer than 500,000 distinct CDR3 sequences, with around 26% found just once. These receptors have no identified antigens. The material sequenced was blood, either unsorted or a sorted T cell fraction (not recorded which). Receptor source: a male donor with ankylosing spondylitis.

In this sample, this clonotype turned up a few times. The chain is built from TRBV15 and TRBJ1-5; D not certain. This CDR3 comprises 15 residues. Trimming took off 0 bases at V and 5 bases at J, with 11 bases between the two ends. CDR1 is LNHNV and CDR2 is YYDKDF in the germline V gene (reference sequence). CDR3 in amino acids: CATSRDPRGDQPQHF. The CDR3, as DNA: TGTGCCACCAGCAGAGACCCCCGGGGAGATCAGCCCCAGCATTTT.

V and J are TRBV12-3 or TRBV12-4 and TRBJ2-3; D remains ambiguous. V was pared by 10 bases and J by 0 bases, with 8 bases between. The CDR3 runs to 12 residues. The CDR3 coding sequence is TGTGCCACCTCTTATAGCACAGATACGCAGTATTTT. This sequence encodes CATSYSTDTQYF.

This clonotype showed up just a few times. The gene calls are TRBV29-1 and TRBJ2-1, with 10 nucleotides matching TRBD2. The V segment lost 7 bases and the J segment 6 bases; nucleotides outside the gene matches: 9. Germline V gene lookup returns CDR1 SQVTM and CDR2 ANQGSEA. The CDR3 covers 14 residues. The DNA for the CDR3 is TGCAGCGACTTCGGGACTAGCGCAACCAATGAGCAGTTCTTC. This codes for CSDFGTSATNEQFF.

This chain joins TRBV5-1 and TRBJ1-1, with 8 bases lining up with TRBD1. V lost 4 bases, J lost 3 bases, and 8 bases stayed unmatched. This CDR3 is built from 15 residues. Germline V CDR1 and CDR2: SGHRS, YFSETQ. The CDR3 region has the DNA TGCGCCAGCAGCAAGACAGGGGCGGGTGACACTGAAGCTTTCTTT. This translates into CASSKTGAGDTEAFF.

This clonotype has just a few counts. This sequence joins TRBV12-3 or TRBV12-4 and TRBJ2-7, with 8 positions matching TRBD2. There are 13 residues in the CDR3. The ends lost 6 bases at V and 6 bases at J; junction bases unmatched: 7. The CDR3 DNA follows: TGTGCCAGCAGCTGGGGACTAGGGGGCGAGCAGTACGTC. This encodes CASSWGLGGEQYV.

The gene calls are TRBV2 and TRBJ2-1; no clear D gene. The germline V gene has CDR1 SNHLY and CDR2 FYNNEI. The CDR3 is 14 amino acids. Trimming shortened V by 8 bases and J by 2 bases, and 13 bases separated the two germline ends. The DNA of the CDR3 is TGTGCCAGCGATGCGGACCGCACCTACAATGAGCAGTTCTTC. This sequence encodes CASDADRTYNEQFF.

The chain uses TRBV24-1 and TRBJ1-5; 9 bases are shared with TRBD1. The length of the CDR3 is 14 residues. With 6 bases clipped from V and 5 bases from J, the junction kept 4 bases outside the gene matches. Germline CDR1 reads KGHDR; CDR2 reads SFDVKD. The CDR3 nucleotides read TGTGCCACCAGTCCGACAGGGGGATATCAGCCCCAGCATTTT. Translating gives CATSPTGGYQPQHF.

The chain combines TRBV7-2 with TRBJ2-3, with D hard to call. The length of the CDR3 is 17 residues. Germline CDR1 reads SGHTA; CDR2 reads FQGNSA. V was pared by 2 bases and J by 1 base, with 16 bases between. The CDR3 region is CASSLTRAQQGTDTQYF. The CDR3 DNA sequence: TGTGCCAGCAGCTTAACCCGAGCCCAACAAGGCACAGATACGCAGTATTTT.